This T cell receptor beta chain emerged from a study of T-cell reconstitution after alpha-beta-depleted transplantation in children. Preparing the TCRbeta library involved the use of unique molecular identifiers. Using its own MiXCR run on the PCR reads, TCRdb lists one record per CDR3 protein. The sample has 500,000 or so distinct CDR3 sequences, approximately 30% seen once. This clonotype appeared a few times. Per the germline V gene, CDR1 is SGHNT and CDR2 is YENEEA. Trimming removed 5 bases from V and 7 bases from J, with 15 bases in between. CDR3 size: 14 residues. This receptor was identified in a human donor who donated a stem cell graft to a child with aplastic anemia. The sequencing used PBMCs from the stem cell graft donor, collected from the stem cell graft. The genes are TRBV11-3 and TRBJ2-1; perhaps TRBD2 as D (6 bases). The CDR3 DNA reads TGTGCCAGCAGCCTGGGAGGTAGTCGGAATGAGCAGTTCTTC. Translated, it gives CASSLGGSRNEQFF.